Shown below are 17 T cell receptor beta chains from a single sample sequenced in a study of shared clonotypes between healthy human individuals. The repertoire was sequenced with immunoSEQ multiplex PCR; TCRdb's copy has only in-frame clones and lacks some. The sample has around 980,000 clones, about four fifths seen once. Source material: memory CD4+ T cells from PBMCs. As for subset: CD45RA-negative fraction. The receptors were gathered from a man younger than 35 in good health. Some clones in this sample may be carry-over from other donors' samples.

This clone was seen a single time. The chain couples TRBV2 to TRBJ1-5; D unclear. This CDR3 has 15 residues. Looked up from germline, CDR1 is SNHLY and CDR2 is FYNNEI. Trimming left V 7 bases short and J 7 bases short, with 20 bases between. The CDR3 is CASTLTPTIQQPQHF. The DNA for the CDR3 is TGTGCCAGCACCTTGACACCGACCATCCAACAGCCCCAGCATTTT.

The chain couples TRBV5-5 to TRBJ1-3; 7 nucleotides agree with TRBD1. The CDR3 runs 16 residues. V gave up 0 bases and J gave up 8 bases; unmatched junction bases: 11. Germline values: CDR1 SGHKS, CDR2 YYEKEE (reference sequence). CDR3: CASSLGAGTEVYTIYF. Here the CDR3 DNA reads TGTGCCAGCAGCTTGGGGGCCGGGACAGAGGTTTACACCATATATTTT.

The genes are TRBV29-1 and TRBJ1-2; 9 bases agree with TRBD1. The CDR3 has 15 residues. Trimming at V came to 4 bases and at J to 5 bases, leaving 11 bases not matched to a gene. CDR1 is SQVTM and CDR2 is ANQGSEA in the germline V gene. The CDR3 protein is CSVALGGGQGYGYTF. Here the CDR3 DNA reads TGCAGCGTTGCCCTCGGAGGGGGACAGGGATATGGCTACACCTTC.

In this sample, this clone turned up once. The chain couples TRBV5-1 to TRBJ1-1; D gene ambiguous. Germline V CDR1 and CDR2: SGHRS, YFSETQ. V gave up 7 bases and J gave up 1 base, with 11 bases separating them. The CDR3 runs to 13 residues. In DNA, the CDR3 is TGCGCCAGCGGGTTCGGAGGGAACACTGAAGCTTTCTTT. It encodes CASGFGGNTEAFF.

This rearrangement joins TRBV18 to TRBJ1-3; a weak D match, TRBD1 (5 bases). Germline CDR1 and CDR2: KGHSH and LQKENI. The CDR3 covers 15 residues. With 4 bases removed from V and 5 bases from J, the gap between germline ends came to 15 bases. CDR3 DNA: TGTGCCAGCTCACTTGGACCCAGGGAACGAAACACCATATATTTT. Its protein is CASSLGPRERNTIYF.

The chain uses TRBV7-3 and TRBJ1-1; tentatively, D is TRBD1 (5 bases). CDR1 is SGHTA, CDR2 FQGTGA, per germline. Between the trimmed V and J ends, which lost 5 bases and 4 bases, there was a span of 14 bases. The CDR3 extends over 14 amino acids. This CDR3 reads CASSVGDWGTEAFF. The DNA for the CDR3 is TGTGCCAGCAGCGTTGGGGACTGGGGCACTGAAGCTTTCTTT.

About this clone: The sample carries other DNA sequences with the same CDR3. This sequence joins TRBV28 and TRBJ2-4, with a weak D call TRBD1 (6 bases). This CDR3 is 14 amino acids long. In germline, CDR1 is MDHEN, CDR2 SYDVKM. V was pared by 2 bases and J by 1 base, with 6 bases between. The CDR3 region is CASSLTGAKNIQYF. The DNA for the CDR3 is TGTGCCAGCAGTTTAACAGGGGCCAAAAACATTCAGTACTTC.

The CDR3: CASSVTSGSPSSYEQYF. DNA of the CDR3: TGTGCCAGCAGCGTAACTAGCGGGAGCCCCTCTTCCTACGAGCAGTACTTC. The genes are TRBV5-4 and TRBJ2-7; 11 nucleotides agree with TRBD2. After removal of 4 bases from V and 1 base from J, the junction contained 10 bases not matched to a gene. CDR1 and CDR2 (germline): SGHNT, YYREEE (reference sequence). This CDR3 is 17 amino acids long. Looking up the rest from reference TRBV5-4 and TRBJ2-7 gives the full variable domain: ETGVTQSPTHLIKTRGQQVTLRCSSQSGHNTVSWYQQALGQGPQFIFQYYREEENGRGNFPPRFSGLQFPNYSSELNVNALELDDSALYLCASSVTSGSPSSYEQYFGPGTRLTVT.

This chain connects TRBV21-1 to TRBJ2-7. TRBV21-1 is designated a pseudogene. There are 14 residues in the CDR3. CDR3 in DNA: TGTGCCAGCAGCCAATGGGGGAGCTCCTACGAGCAGTACTTC. It specifies CASSQWGSSYEQYF.

The V and J genes are TRBV7-3 and TRBJ2-3; 9 nucleotides match TRBD2. CDR3 length: 15 amino acids. Germline V CDR1 and CDR2: SGHTA, FQGTGA. The ends lost 6 bases at V and 6 bases at J; junction bases unmatched: 10. CDR3 residues: CASSEGSGRRDTQYF. The CDR3 bases are TGTGCCAGCAGTGAGGGGAGCGGGAGGAGGGATACGCAGTATTTT.

This chain links TRBV6-6 with TRBJ2-5; 8 nucleotides align to TRBD2. Looked up from germline, CDR1 is MNHNY and CDR2 is SVGAGI (reference sequence). The J segment lost 5 bases and the V segment lost 5 bases, leaving 10 bases of the junction unmatched. This CDR3 region has 15 residues. CDR3 residues: CASSRAGRGTETQYF. The DNA of the CDR3 is TGTGCCAGCAGTCGGGCCGGGAGGGGAACGGAGACCCAGTACTTC.

The chain employs TRBV2 and TRBJ2-3; the match to TRBD2 covers 7 bases. The ends lost 4 bases at V and 4 bases at J; junction bases unmatched: 2. This CDR3 is built from 13 residues. Per germline, CDR1 SNHLY and CDR2 FYNNEI. CDR3 residues: CASSVGGADTQYF. The CDR3 nucleotides are TGTGCCAGCAGTGTGGGGGGGGCAGATACGCAGTATTTT.

V and J are TRBV18 and TRBJ1-1; D not resolved. V lost 5 bases and J 4 bases, leaving 14 bases between the germline ends. Germline CDR1 reads KGHSH; CDR2 reads LQKENI. This CDR3 spans 14 amino acids. Written as DNA, the CDR3 is TGTGCCAGCTCAAGTTCTGCCGAGGGCACTGAAGCTTTCTTT. As protein: CASSSSAEGTEAFF. The whole variable domain, filled in from reference TRBV18 and TRBJ1-1, reads NAGVMQNPRHLVRRRGQEARLRCSPMKGHSHVYWYRQLPEEGLKFMVYLQKENIIDESGMPKERFSAEFPKEGPSILRIQQVVRGDSAAYFCASSSSAEGTEAFFGQGTRLTVV.

This chain connects TRBV11-1 to TRBJ2-7, with 7 bases identical to TRBD1. The CDR3 consists of 13 residues. Germline V lookup: CDR1 SGHAT, CDR2 FQDESV (reference sequence). V trimming: 5 bases; J trimming: 3 bases; junction bases outside the gene matches: 4. The CDR3: CASSVAGGYEQYF. The CDR3 DNA follows: TGTGCCAGCAGCGTGGCAGGGGGCTACGAGCAGTACTTC.

The rearrangement links TRBV5-1 to TRBJ1-2; no clear D gene. The germline CDR1 and CDR2 sequences are SGHRS and YFSETQ. The CDR3 is 13 residues long. V lost 4 bases and J lost 5, with 12 bases in between. CDR3 sequence: CASSPPGGYGYTF. CDR3 bases: TGCGCCAGCAGCCCCCCAGGCGGATATGGCTACACCTTC.

The chain recombines TRBV5-1 with TRBJ2-7; 8 bases fit TRBD1. The J segment lost 0 bases and the V segment lost 4 bases, leaving 3 bases of the junction unmatched. Germline V CDR1 and CDR2: SGHRS, YFSETQ. This CDR3 has 14 amino acids. DNA for the CDR3: TGCGCCAGCAGCGGACAGGGAAGCTCCTACGAGCAGTACTTC. Amino acid sequence: CASSGQGSSYEQYF.

V usage is TRBV4-2 and J usage is TRBJ2-1; maybe TRBD1 (5 bases). From germline, CDR1 is LGHNA and CDR2 YNFKEQ. The length of the CDR3 is 14 residues. V was trimmed by 0 bases and J by 10 bases, leaving 13 bases between them. CDR3: CASSQDYPSGEQFF. DNA for the CDR3: TGTGCCAGCAGCCAAGATTATCCTTCAGGGGAGCAGTTCTTC.